The clone carrying this TCR beta chain occurred many times. The entry originates in a study of CD8 T cells in ankylosing spondylitis. By quantitative 5'-RACE with molecular barcodes, the TCR beta libraries were made. TCRdb itself ran the 5' RACE reads through MiXCR, one entry per CDR3 protein. Of about 90,000 distinct CDR3 sequences detected, around 25% appear once; the ten largest clones hold around 59%. Trimming took 4 bases from V and 1 from J; bases not matched to a gene: 2. Germline V gene data show CDR1 as DFQATT and CDR2 as SNEGSKA (reference sequence). The CDR3 sequence is 13 residues long. The specimen sequenced was blood, either unsorted or a sorted T cell fraction (not recorded which). This TCR derives from a male donor with ankylosing spondylitis or in good health (not recorded which). The chain has TRBV20-1 and TRBJ1-1; 8 bases line up with TRBD1. DNA for the CDR3: TGCAGTGCTATACAGGGGGGGAACACTGAAGCTTTCTTT. It is translated as CSAIQGGNTEAFF.